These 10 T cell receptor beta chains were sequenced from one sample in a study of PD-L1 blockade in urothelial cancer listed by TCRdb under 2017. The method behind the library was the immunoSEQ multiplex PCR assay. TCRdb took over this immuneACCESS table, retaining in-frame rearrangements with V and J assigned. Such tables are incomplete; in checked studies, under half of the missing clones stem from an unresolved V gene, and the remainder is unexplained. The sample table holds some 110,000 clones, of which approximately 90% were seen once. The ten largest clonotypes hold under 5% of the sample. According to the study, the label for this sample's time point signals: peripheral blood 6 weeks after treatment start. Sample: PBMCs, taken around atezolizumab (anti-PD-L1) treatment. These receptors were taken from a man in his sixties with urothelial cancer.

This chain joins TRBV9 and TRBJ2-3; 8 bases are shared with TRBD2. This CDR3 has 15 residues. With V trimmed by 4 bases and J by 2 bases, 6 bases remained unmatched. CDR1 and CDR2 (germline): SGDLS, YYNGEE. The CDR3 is CASSLGLADTDTQYF. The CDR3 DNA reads TGTGCCAGCAGCCTCGGACTAGCAGACACAGATACGCAGTATTTT.

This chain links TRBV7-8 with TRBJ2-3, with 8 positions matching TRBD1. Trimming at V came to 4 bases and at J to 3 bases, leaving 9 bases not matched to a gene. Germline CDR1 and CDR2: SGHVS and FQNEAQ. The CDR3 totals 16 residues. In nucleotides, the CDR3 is TGTGCCAGCAGCTCCACTCAGGGGGCTGGGACAGATACGCAGTATTTT. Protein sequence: CASSSTQGAGTDTQYF.

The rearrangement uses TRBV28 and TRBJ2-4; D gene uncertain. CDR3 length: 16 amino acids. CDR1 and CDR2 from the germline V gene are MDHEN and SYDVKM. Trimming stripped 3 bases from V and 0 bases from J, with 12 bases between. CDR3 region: CASSFAATVAKNIQYF. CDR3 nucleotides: TGTGCCAGCAGTTTCGCGGCGACTGTAGCCAAAAACATTCAGTACTTC. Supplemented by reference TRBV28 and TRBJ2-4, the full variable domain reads DVKVTQSSRYLVKRTGEKVFLECVQDMDHENMFWYRQDPGLGLRLIYFSYDVKMKEKGDIPEGYSVSREKKERFSLILESASTNQTSMYLCASSFAATVAKNIQYFGAGTRLSVL.

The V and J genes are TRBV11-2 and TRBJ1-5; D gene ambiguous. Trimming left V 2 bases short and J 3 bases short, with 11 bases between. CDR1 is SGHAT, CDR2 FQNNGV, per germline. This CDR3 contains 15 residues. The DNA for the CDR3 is TGTGCCAGCAGCTTAAATGGCTTGCCCAATCAGCCCCAGCATTTT. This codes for CASSLNGLPNQPQHF.

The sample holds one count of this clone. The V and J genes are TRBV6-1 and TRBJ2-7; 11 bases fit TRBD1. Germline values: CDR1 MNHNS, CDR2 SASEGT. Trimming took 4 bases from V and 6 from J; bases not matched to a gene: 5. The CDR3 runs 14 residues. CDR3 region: CASSVDRGRGEQYF. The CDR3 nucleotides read TGTGCCAGCAGTGTGGACAGGGGGCGAGGCGAGCAGTACTTC.

This CDR3 is CASSGQYQETQYF. DNA for the CDR3: TGCGCCAGCAGTGGACAGTACCAAGAGACCCAGTACTTC. V and J are TRBV10-1 and TRBJ2-5; the D gene is possibly TRBD1 (5 bases). The V end lost 4 bases, the J end lost 0 bases, and 6 bases lay between the germline ends. CDR1 is WNHNN and CDR2 is SYGVQD in the germline V gene (reference sequence). The CDR3 has 13 amino acids.

CDR3: CASSLMGASPTDTQYF. CDR3 sequence (DNA): TGTGCCAGCAGCTTAATGGGGGCCTCCCCCACAGATACGCAGTATTTT. V and J are TRBV7-3 and TRBJ2-3, with D perhaps matching TRBD1 (6 bases). V shed 1 base and J shed 2 bases, with 13 bases lying between them. Germline V CDR1 and CDR2: SGHTA, FQGTGA. This CDR3 is 16 amino acids long.

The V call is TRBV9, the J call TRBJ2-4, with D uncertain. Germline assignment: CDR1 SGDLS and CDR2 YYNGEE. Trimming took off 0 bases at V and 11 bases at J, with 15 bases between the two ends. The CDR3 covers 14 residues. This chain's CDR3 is CASSVGDSSLLQYF. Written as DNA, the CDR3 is TGTGCCAGCAGCGTAGGTGACTCCTCCCTCCTTCAGTACTTC.

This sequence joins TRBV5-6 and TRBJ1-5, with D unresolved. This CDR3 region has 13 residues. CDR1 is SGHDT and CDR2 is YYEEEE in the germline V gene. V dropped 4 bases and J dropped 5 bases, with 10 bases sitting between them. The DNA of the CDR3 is TGTGCCAGCAGCCAGTGGGGAGATCAGCCCCAGCATTTT. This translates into CASSQWGDQPQHF.

CDR3 in DNA: TGCGCCAGCAGCCAAGAGGCTGGCCAGGGCGGCGAGCAGTACTTC. Translated: CASSQEAGQGGEQYF. The chain recombines TRBV4-3 with TRBJ2-7; tentative D call: TRBD1 (5 bases). Deletions cut 0 bases from V and 6 bases from J, with 15 bases between. Germline V gene data show CDR1 as LGHNA and CDR2 as YSLEER. The CDR3 is 15 residues long.